This T cell receptor beta chain was obtained from a study of blood T cells in healthy people across ages. CDR1 is SGHRS, CDR2 YFSETQ, per germline. The V end lost 0 bases, the J end lost 4 bases, and 8 bases lay between the germline ends. The length of the CDR3 is 14 residues. Alongside a J-beta primer mix, a sample-barcoded 5' primer served in a second PCR lasting about 6 to 12 cycles. Each cDNA was tagged by a template-switch adaptor containing 12 random nucleotides. TCRdb fed the 5' RACE reads into MiXCR, producing one record per CDR3 protein. The table lists 2 million or so distinct CDR3 sequences, around 50% of them singletons, with around 2.1% in the top ten.

The V gene is TRBV5-1, the J gene TRBJ1-5; no reliable D call. What was sequenced was blood. The source is a woman in her thirties or forties in good health. The CDR3 region is CASSLDGPNQPQHF. Written as DNA, the CDR3 is TGCGCCAGCAGCTTGGATGGCCCAAATCAGCCCCAGCATTTT.